The 31 T cell receptor beta chains presented below share a single source sample, sequenced in a study of HIV-infected patients and healthy controls. Each CDR3 protein is one row after TCRdb ran MiXCR on the 5' RACE reads. The table includes some 67,000 distinct CDR3 sequences, roughly a sixth detected once. Material: CD4+ T cells from blood. The receptors derive from a human donor in good health.

V usage is TRBV6-2 or TRBV6-3 and J usage is TRBJ1-1; 7 positions match TRBD1. The ends lost 2 bases at V and 1 base at J; junction bases unmatched: 1. CDR3 size: 14 residues. CDR1 is MNHEY, CDR2 SVGEGT, per germline. CDR3 in DNA: TGTGCCAGCAGTTACCGGACAGGGAACACTGAAGCTTTCTTT. Encoded protein: CASSYRTGNTEAFF.

This clonotype came up a few times. This chain connects TRBV13 to TRBJ2-6; D possibly corresponds to TRBD1 (7 bases). Germline-derived CDR1 and CDR2 are PRHDT and FYEKMQ (reference sequence). The CDR3 runs 21 residues. V lost 5 bases, J lost 0 bases, and 26 bases lay in between. CDR3 bases: TGTGCCAGCAGCCCAGGGGGGACCCCTCGGGCTCATGACTCTGGGGCCAACGTCCTGACTTTC. Translation: CASSPGGTPRAHDSGANVLTF.

This clonotype came up a few times. The rearrangement links TRBV19 to TRBJ1-5, with D perhaps matching TRBD1 (6 bases). The CDR3 is made up of 14 amino acids. Germline CDR1 reads LNHDA; CDR2 reads SQIVND (reference sequence). Between the trimmed V and J ends, which lost 3 bases and 9 bases, there was a span of 15 bases. This chain's CDR3 is CASSIVHGGTPQHF. Written as DNA, the CDR3 is TGTGCCAGTAGTATTGTCCACGGGGGCACGCCCCAGCATTTT.

This clonotype was seen a handful of times. This chain's CDR3 is CASSLDLGDPRGKTQYF. The DNA of the CDR3 is TGTGCCAGCAGCTTAGATCTTGGTGACCCCAGAGGAAAGACCCAGTACTTC. This chain joins TRBV11-2 and TRBJ2-5; the D is unclear. The germline V gene has CDR1 SGHAT and CDR2 FQNNGV. V was trimmed by 0 bases and J by 6 bases, leaving 20 bases between them. The CDR3 sequence is 17 residues long.

The chain is built from TRBV9 and TRBJ1-6, with 9 bases fitting TRBD1. CDR3 length: 14 residues. CDR1 and CDR2 from the germline V gene are SGDLS and YYNGEE. V lost 1 base to trimming and J lost 10 bases; unmatched junction nucleotides: 3. For the CDR3, the DNA is TGTGCCAGCAGCGTACGGGACAGGGCGTCACCCCTCCACTTT. Protein: CASSVRDRASPLHF.

V and J are TRBV7-2 and TRBJ2-7, with D hard to call. This CDR3 spans 12 amino acids. In germline, CDR1 is SGHTA, CDR2 FQGNSA. The V end lost 6 bases, the J end lost 1 base, and 7 bases lay between the germline ends. CDR3 in amino acids: CASRSRSYEQYF. The CDR3 nucleotides are TGTGCCAGCAGATCTAGATCCTACGAGCAGTACTTC.

The chain couples TRBV10-3 to TRBJ1-2, with D hard to call. CDR1 is ENHRY, CDR2 SYGVKD, per germline. The CDR3 is 11 amino acids. Deletions cut 5 bases from V and 2 bases from J, with 3 bases between. CDR3 in DNA: TGTGCCATCAGTAGAAACTATGGCTACACCTTC. Translating gives CAISRNYGYTF.

This clonotype was observed a few times. The chain is built from TRBV5-1 and TRBJ2-6; 7 positions match TRBD1. The V gene's germline CDR1 is SGHRS and CDR2 YFSETQ. V lost 0 bases and J lost 2; bases outside the gene matches: 5. The CDR3 is made up of 17 amino acids. Here the CDR3 DNA reads TGCGCCAGCAGCTTGGTAGTTACAGGGGCTGGGGCCAACGTCCTGACTTTC. Translated: CASSLVVTGAGANVLTF.

In its sample, this clonotype was seen many times. The V call is TRBV6-2 or TRBV6-3, the J call TRBJ1-5; 8 nucleotides match TRBD1. V trimming: 4 bases; J trimming: 3 bases; junction bases outside the gene matches: 2. The CDR3 is 14 residues long. Germline CDR1 reads MNHEY; CDR2 reads SVGEGT. CDR3 residues: CASSWTGNNQPQHF. The CDR3, as DNA: TGTGCCAGCAGTTGGACAGGGAACAATCAGCCCCAGCATTTT.

The rearrangement uses TRBV20-1 and TRBJ2-1; TRBD2 agrees at 13 bases. The ends lost 5 bases at V and 6 bases at J; junction bases unmatched: 7. The CDR3 loop spans 15 amino acids. Germline CDR1 DFQATT, CDR2 SNEGSKA (reference sequence). CDR3 DNA sequence: TGCAGTGCTCTCCGACTAGCGGGAGGCCCCAATGAGCAGTTCTTC. This translates into CSALRLAGGPNEQFF.

Many counts were recorded for this clonotype. This chain joins TRBV6-2 or TRBV6-3 and TRBJ2-1; D assignment may be TRBD1 or TRBD2 (6 bases each). The CDR3 contains 16 residues. Germline CDR1 reads MNHEY; CDR2 reads SVGEGT. The ends were cut back, 1 base at V and 6 bases at J, with 16 bases in the middle. The CDR3, as DNA: TGTGCCAGCAGTTACTTTGGCAGGGGAGGACCCAATGAGCAGTTCTTC. Its protein is CASSYFGRGGPNEQFF.

This sequence joins TRBV25-1 and TRBJ2-5; 8 nucleotides align to TRBD2. Germline-derived CDR1 and CDR2 are MGHDK and SYGVNS. V trimming: 5 bases; J trimming: 4 bases; junction bases outside the gene matches: 9. The CDR3 sequence is 15 residues long. As DNA, the CDR3 is TGTGCCAGCAGTCCAGTCGGGAGGGTCGCAGAGACCCAGTACTTC. It yields the protein CASSPVGRVAETQYF.

This clonotype has ten or more counts. The chain recombines TRBV29-1 with TRBJ1-1, with D unclear. The CDR3 totals 13 residues. Germline-derived CDR1 and CDR2 are SQVTM and ANQGSEA. Trimming pared 2 bases from V and 1 base from J, leaving 8 bases between. CDR3: CSVERTGNTEAFF. DNA for the CDR3: TGCAGCGTTGAAAGGACGGGGAACACTGAAGCTTTCTTT.

The V gene is TRBV6-1, the J gene TRBJ2-3; D gene unclear. Germline-derived CDR1 and CDR2 are MNHNS and SASEGT. V dropped 6 bases and J dropped 2 bases, with 9 bases sitting between them. This CDR3 comprises 13 residues. CDR3 sequence reads: CASRATHTDTQYF. The CDR3 nucleotides read TGTGCCAGCAGGGCAACTCACACAGATACGCAGTATTTT.

This chain uses TRBV5-4 with TRBJ2-1; 9 bases line up with TRBD2. Germline lookup yields CDR1 SGHNT and CDR2 YYREEE (reference sequence). V shed 4 bases and J 5 bases; nucleotides not matched to a gene: 10. The CDR3 loop spans 16 amino acids. The CDR3 here is CASSLKWGGRDNEQFF. The CDR3 DNA follows: TGTGCCAGCAGCCTGAAGTGGGGCGGGAGGGACAATGAGCAGTTCTTC.

The chain combines TRBV6-2 or TRBV6-3 with TRBJ2-1; D unclear. Germline CDR1 is MNHEY and CDR2 is SVGEGT. This CDR3 spans 14 amino acids. Trimming removed 2 bases at V and 6 bases at J, with 11 bases between. As DNA, the CDR3 is TGTGCCAGCAGTTACGCGCTAGTTAGCAATGAGCAGTTCTTC. Protein sequence: CASSYALVSNEQFF.

This clonotype has ten or more counts. This chain links TRBV11-1 with TRBJ2-1, with D possibly being TRBD1 or TRBD2 (5 bases each). Trimming shortened V by 4 bases and J by 6 bases, and 19 bases separated the two germline ends. The CDR3 runs to 16 residues. Germline V gives CDR1 SGHAT, CDR2 FQDESV (reference sequence). The CDR3 reads CASSSLGTVGGNEQFF. CDR3 nucleotide sequence: TGTGCCAGCAGCTCACTTGGGACGGTCGGTGGCAATGAGCAGTTCTTC.

This clonotype was seen a handful of times. The CDR3 reads CASSLVPGELPNEQFF. In DNA, the CDR3 is TGTGCCAGCAGCTTAGTCCCGGGGGAACTGCCAAATGAGCAGTTCTTC. This chain joins TRBV7-3 and TRBJ2-1; maybe TRBD2 (6 bases). The length of the CDR3 is 16 residues. The germline CDR1 and CDR2 sequences are SGHTA and FQGTGA. Deletions cut 2 bases from V and 7 bases from J, with 18 bases between.

The chain employs TRBV7-9 and TRBJ2-4; 9 bases match TRBD1. Germline CDR1 is SEHNR and CDR2 is FQNEAQ (reference sequence). The CDR3 runs to 15 residues. Germline trimming cut 3 bases from V and 6 bases from J; bases unmatched to any gene: 6. CDR3 residues: CASSFAPGQGNIQYF. CDR3 nucleotides: TGTGCCAGCAGCTTTGCGCCGGGACAGGGAAACATTCAGTACTTC.

This clonotype was seen ten or more times. The chain has TRBV20-1 and TRBJ2-7; weak D call: TRBD1 (8 bases). The CDR3 extends over 14 amino acids. Germline V lookup: CDR1 DFQATT, CDR2 SNEGSKA (reference sequence). Trimming pared 6 bases from V and 4 bases from J, leaving 19 bases between. The CDR3 is CSAPSAQGGYEQYF. In DNA, the CDR3 is TGCAGTGCCCCTTCCGCACAGGGGGGGTACGAGCAGTACTTC.

The CDR3 DNA reads TGTGCCACCAGTTTGTCAGCGGGGGGGAGCACAGATACGCAGTATTTT. Encoded protein: CATSLSAGGSTDTQYF. The chain recombines TRBV24-1 with TRBJ2-3, with 10 bases aligning to TRBD2. The CDR3 spans 16 residues. V shed 6 bases, J shed 0 bases, and the junction held 5 bases outside the gene matches. Looked up from germline, CDR1 is KGHDR and CDR2 is SFDVKD.

Ten or more counts support this clonotype. The V call is TRBV12-3 or TRBV12-4, the J call TRBJ1-1; D might be TRBD1 (6 bases). The CDR3 has 16 residues. The germline V and J ends were trimmed by 5 bases and 1 base, with 17 bases remaining between them. The CDR3 is CASSPLQGVGNTEAFF. The CDR3, as DNA: TGTGCCAGCAGTCCTTTACAGGGTGTTGGGAACACTGAAGCTTTCTTT.

This rearrangement joins TRBV9 to TRBJ2-3; D may correspond to TRBD1 or TRBD2 (5 bases each). Germline assignment: CDR1 SGDLS and CDR2 YYNGEE. The CDR3 has 16 residues. V was trimmed by 3 bases and J by 5 bases, leaving 19 bases between them. The CDR3 reads CASSAIPGRRLDTQYF. DNA for the CDR3: TGTGCCAGCAGCGCCATTCCGGGACGAAGGTTAGATACGCAGTATTTT. Full variable domain (outside the CDR3, taken from reference TRBV9 and TRBJ2-3): DSGVTQTPKHLITATGQRVTLRCSPRSGDLSVYWYQQSLDQGLQFLIQYYNGEERAKGNILERFSAQQFPDLHSELNLSSLELGDSALYFCASSAIPGRRLDTQYFGPGTRLTVL.

This chain joins TRBV6-2 or TRBV6-3 and TRBJ1-5; D gene unclear. CDR3 size: 15 residues. V was trimmed by 2 bases and J by 2 bases, leaving 10 bases between them. Germline lookup yields CDR1 MNHEY and CDR2 SVGEGT. The CDR3 spells CASSYGPMRNQPQHF. CDR3 DNA sequence: TGTGCCAGCAGTTACGGCCCCATGCGCAATCAGCCCCAGCATTTT.

This clonotype was seen at least ten times. The chain carries TRBV28 and TRBJ2-7; a possible D gene is TRBD1 (5 bases). Germline-derived CDR1 and CDR2 are MDHEN and SYDVKM. The CDR3 runs to 13 residues. The ends were cut back, 8 bases at V and 2 bases at J, with 13 bases in the middle. The CDR3: CASRRATTYEQYF. The CDR3 DNA sequence: TGTGCCAGCCGCAGGGCTACCACCTACGAGCAGTACTTC.

This clonotype appeared a few times. The chain carries TRBV6-5 and TRBJ2-3; D remains unclear. V was pared by 6 bases and J by 6 bases, with 7 bases between. The CDR3 is made up of 11 amino acids. Germline V lookup: CDR1 MNHEY, CDR2 SVGAGI. This CDR3 is CASSHSDTQYF. The CDR3 DNA is TGTGCCAGCAGCCATTCCGATACGCAGTATTTT.

As concerns this clonotype: A read error may produce the germline difference seen at one junction end. The chain carries TRBV20-1 and TRBJ1-6, with D perhaps TRBD1 (5 bases). The CDR3 totals 12 residues. Germline values: CDR1 DFQATT, CDR2 SNEGSKA (reference sequence). The CDR3 is CSARGSASPLHF. CDR3 DNA: TGCAGCGCTAGGGGATCGGCGTCACCCCTCCACTTT.

The chain is built from TRBV29-1 and TRBJ2-3; D remains ambiguous. The V gene lost 6 bases and the J gene lost 5 bases, with 12 bases spanning the gap. Per the germline V gene, CDR1 is SQVTM and CDR2 is ANQGSEA. This CDR3 has 12 amino acids. The CDR3 here is CSVADVIDTQYF. CDR3 sequence (DNA): TGCAGCGTGGCAGACGTCATAGATACGCAGTATTTT.

This clonotype occurred a few times. The chain combines TRBV5-1 with TRBJ1-1, with D unresolved. Germline values: CDR1 SGHRS, CDR2 YFSETQ. V lost 5 bases to trimming and J lost 1 base, with 9 bases between them. The CDR3 has 13 amino acids. This CDR3 is CASRGITNTEAFF. The CDR3 DNA sequence: TGCGCCAGCAGAGGTATCACGAACACTGAAGCTTTCTTT. Full variable domain (missing parts from reference TRBV5-1 and TRBJ1-1): KAGVTQTPRYLIKTRGQQVTLSCSPISGHRSVSWYQQTPGQGLQFLFEYFSETQRNKGNFPGRFSGRQFSNSRSEMNVSTLELGDSALYLCASRGITNTEAFFGQGTRLTVV.

The V gene is TRBV2, the J gene TRBJ1-5; no firm D call. The CDR3 totals 14 residues. V was shortened by 2 bases and J by 1 base, with 6 bases between the two germline ends. The germline V gene has CDR1 SNHLY and CDR2 FYNNEI. The CDR3 here is CASSENLSNQPQHF. CDR3 DNA sequence: TGTGCCAGCAGTGAAAACCTCAGCAATCAGCCCCAGCATTTT.

There are a few counts of this clonotype. The chain has TRBV18 and TRBJ2-7; D remains ambiguous. The germline V and J ends were trimmed by 3 bases and 6 bases, with 12 bases remaining between them. This CDR3 region has 13 residues. CDR1 and CDR2 from the germline V gene are KGHSH and LQKENI. The CDR3 region is CASSPTDGLEQYF. CDR3 nucleotides: TGTGCCAGCTCACCGACCGACGGGCTCGAGCAGTACTTC. Using reference TRBV18 and TRBJ2-7 for the parts outside the CDR3, the full variable domain is NAGVMQNPRHLVRRRGQEARLRCSPMKGHSHVYWYRQLPEEGLKFMVYLQKENIIDESGMPKERFSAEFPKEGPSILRIQQVVRGDSAAYFCASSPTDGLEQYFGPGTRLTVT.